The 20 T cell receptor beta chains reported below all come from one sample, sequenced in a study of sequential checkpoint blockade in melanoma. The method was immunoSEQ multiplex PCR; TCRdb's version includes in-frame clones alone and lacks a portion of them. The sample shows over 4,000 clones, around a third of them seen only once. Documented treatment: randomized to nivolumab then ipilimumab (arm A) or the reverse (arm B). This material consisted of tumor tissue (inferred from file names), taken from a patient given nivolumab and ipilimumab in sequence. All receptors derive from a human donor with melanoma.

The J gene is TRBJ1-1, the V gene TRBV15, with D perhaps matching TRBD1 (5 bases). The CDR3 has 17 amino acids. The V gene lost 0 bases and the J gene lost 4 bases, with 18 bases spanning the gap. Germline CDR1 is LNHNV and CDR2 is YYDKDF (reference sequence). CDR3 loop: CATSRDDVRALSTEAFF. The CDR3 DNA sequence: TGTGCCACCAGCAGAGATGATGTCAGGGCACTGAGCACTGAAGCTTTCTTT.

This clone was counted many times. The V and J genes are TRBV6-8 and TRBJ1-2, with a possible D match to TRBD1 (5 bases). Per germline, CDR1 MNHGY and CDR2 SAAAGT. V lost 4 bases, J lost 4 bases, and 16 bases lay in between. The CDR3 sequence is 15 residues long. CDR3 region: CASSWTGRSIYGYTF. CDR3 bases: TGTGCCAGCAGTTGGACGGGACGGAGCATCTATGGCTACACCTTC.

This clone was seen only once. The CDR3 region is CASSFPSGGANEQYF. CDR3 coding DNA: TGTGCCAGCAGTTTCCCTAGCGGGGGGGCTAACGAGCAGTACTTC. V and J are TRBV28 and TRBJ2-7; 12 positions match TRBD2. The germline gives CDR1 MDHEN, CDR2 SYDVKM. The CDR3 sequence is 15 residues long. J gave up 5 bases and V 3 bases, and 5 bases lay outside the gene matches.

This clone turned up a few times. The gene calls are TRBV16 and TRBJ2-1, with D perhaps assigned TRBD1 or TRBD2 (6 bases each). The CDR3 has 15 residues. V was clipped by 1 base and J by 6 bases, with 13 bases between them. Germline-derived CDR1 and CDR2 are KGHSY and FQNENV. The chain's CDR3 is CASSQLSGAPNEQFF. The CDR3 DNA sequence: TGTGCCAGCAGCCAATTATCGGGGGCACCCAATGAGCAGTTCTTC.

The gene calls are TRBV28 and TRBJ1-5, with D uncertain. The V and J ends lost 6 bases and 1 base respectively, with 7 bases between them. The CDR3 is 13 residues long. Germline assignment: CDR1 MDHEN and CDR2 SYDVKM. In DNA form, the CDR3 reads TGTGCCAGCAGAGGGAACAGCAATCAGCCCCAGCATTTT. This translates into CASRGNSNQPQHF.

The V and J genes are TRBV4-1 and TRBJ2-7, with D possibly matching TRBD2 (6 bases). This CDR3 contains 15 residues. The germline V gene encodes CDR1 MGHRA and CDR2 YSYEKL. Trimming stripped 2 bases from V and 7 bases from J, with 18 bases between. The CDR3 DNA reads as TGCGCCAGCAGCCAAATGGGTAGCGGAGGTGTGGAGCAGTACTTC. Protein product: CASSQMGSGGVEQYF.

This rearrangement joins TRBV29-1 to TRBJ1-2; 7 nucleotides align to TRBD1. Trimming at V came to 4 bases and at J to 4 bases, leaving 3 bases not matched to a gene. Germline V gene lookup returns CDR1 SQVTM and CDR2 ANQGSEA. This CDR3 comprises 12 residues. CDR3 amino acids: CSVVTGPYGYTF. The CDR3, as DNA: TGCAGCGTTGTGACAGGGCCCTATGGCTACACCTTC.

The CDR3 reads CASSLWLAGVDTQYF. CDR3 bases: TGTGCCAGCAGCTTGTGGCTAGCGGGAGTTGATACGCAGTATTTT. The rearrangement joins TRBV11-3 to TRBJ2-3; TRBD2 matches at 10 bases. The CDR3 has 15 amino acids. Trimming at V came to 3 bases and at J to 6 bases, leaving 6 bases not matched to a gene. The germline gives CDR1 SGHNT, CDR2 YENEEA.

The chain employs TRBV28 and TRBJ1-2; D gene uncertain. This CDR3 contains 14 residues. Deletions cut 7 bases from V and 4 bases from J, with 16 bases between. Germline-derived CDR1 and CDR2 are MDHEN and SYDVKM. This chain's CDR3 is CASNPSQPAYGYTF. In DNA form, the CDR3 reads TGTGCCAGCAACCCCAGTCAACCCGCCTATGGCTACACCTTC.

The chain joins TRBV16 to TRBJ2-7; D possibly matches TRBD1 or TRBD2 (5 bases each). V lost 2 bases and J 6 bases, leaving 17 bases between the germline ends. Germline CDR1 reads KGHSY; CDR2 reads FQNENV. The length of the CDR3 is 15 residues. DNA of the CDR3: TGTGCCAGCAGCCAAGCCGGGACGGCGGCAGGCGAGCAGTACTTC. As protein: CASSQAGTAAGEQYF.

This chain joins TRBV5-1 and TRBJ1-2; 9 bases agree with TRBD1. The CDR3 is 18 residues long. The germline CDR1 and CDR2 sequences are SGHRS and YFSETQ. V lost 0 bases and J lost 3; bases outside the gene matches: 12. This CDR3 is CASSLVGVGQGGYYGYTF. DNA of the CDR3: TGCGCCAGCAGCTTGGTTGGAGTGGGACAGGGCGGCTACTATGGCTACACCTTC.

This clone has just a few counts. The chain recombines TRBV12-5 with TRBJ1-2, with 8 bases identical to TRBD1. The CDR3 covers 15 residues. CDR1 LGHNT and CDR2 FRNRAP come from the germline V gene. With 6 bases clipped from V and 0 bases from J, the junction kept 6 bases outside the gene matches. Here the CDR3 DNA reads TGTGCTAGTGGCCCGGACAGGGTAGCTAACTATGGCTACACCTTC. This gives the protein CASGPDRVANYGYTF. The full variable domain, rest sourced from reference TRBV12-5 and TRBJ1-2, is DARVTQTPRHKVTEMGQEVTMRCQPILGHNTVFWYRQTMMQGLELLAYFRNRAPLDDSGMPKDRFSAEMPDATLATLKIQPSEPRDSAVYFCASGPDRVANYGYTFGSGTRLTVV.

The CDR3 loop reads CASRGTSGNLLSYNEQFF. As DNA, the CDR3 is TGCGCCAGCAGAGGGACTAGCGGGAACCTTTTATCCTACAATGAGCAGTTCTTC. The gene calls are TRBV5-1 and TRBJ2-1; 13 bases align to TRBD2. The germline V gene encodes CDR1 SGHRS and CDR2 YFSETQ. The CDR3 loop spans 18 amino acids. J lost 1 base, V lost 5 bases, and 9 bases had no gene match.

V usage is TRBV25-1 and J usage is TRBJ2-3; weak D call: TRBD1 (6 bases). The CDR3 contains 12 residues. The germline V gene encodes CDR1 MGHDK and CDR2 SYGVNS. V lost 8 bases to trimming and J lost 6 bases, with 12 bases between them. This CDR3 is CASGGSRDTQYF. In DNA form, the CDR3 reads TGTGCCAGCGGGGGCTCGCGGGATACGCAGTATTTT.

The CDR3 loop is CSVVVPGPLNTEAFF. CDR3 DNA sequence: TGCAGCGTCGTAGTACCGGGACCCTTGAACACTGAAGCTTTCTTT. This chain connects TRBV29-1 to TRBJ1-1, with a tentative D call TRBD1 (5 bases). CDR1 and CDR2 from the germline V gene are SQVTM and ANQGSEA. V lost 6 bases and J 0 bases, leaving 17 bases between the germline ends. The CDR3 spans 15 residues.

This clone is categorized as medium-sized. V is TRBV12-5 and J is TRBJ2-2, with TRBD2 matching 7 bases. The CDR3 consists of 15 residues. In germline, CDR1 is LGHNT, CDR2 FRNRAP. DNA for the CDR3: TGTGCCAGCAAGGTGGGGGGGATCACGACCGGGGAGCTGTTTTTT. Its protein is CASKVGGITTGELFF.

This clone was recorded a few times. The rearrangement joins TRBV6-8 to TRBJ1-2; the D is unclear. The CDR3 sequence is 17 residues long. CDR1 MNHGY and CDR2 SAAAGT come from the germline V gene. The V and J ends lost 2 bases and 0 bases respectively, with 16 bases between them. CDR3 in amino acids: CASSYQASSLANYGYTF. CDR3 in DNA: TGTGCCAGCAGTTACCAGGCATCGAGCCTAGCTAACTATGGCTACACCTTC.

The J gene is TRBJ1-1, the V gene TRBV28; D remains ambiguous. This CDR3 has 12 amino acids. Trimming left V 2 bases short and J 5 bases short, with 6 bases between. CDR1 MDHEN and CDR2 SYDVKM come from the germline V gene. CDR3 nucleotide sequence: TGTGCCAGCAGTTTAGGTCAAACTGAAGCTTTCTTT. Its translation: CASSLGQTEAFF. The full variable domain, with the rest looked up from reference TRBV28 and TRBJ1-1, is DVKVTQSSRYLVKRTGEKVFLECVQDMDHENMFWYRQDPGLGLRLIYFSYDVKMKEKGDIPEGYSVSREKKERFSLILESASTNQTSMYLCASSLGQTEAFFGQGTRLTVV.

The genes are TRBV19 and TRBJ1-6; 7 nucleotides agree with TRBD1. The J segment lost 2 bases and the V segment lost 6 bases, leaving 7 bases of the junction unmatched. The CDR3 is 16 residues long. Germline V CDR1 and CDR2: LNHDA, SQIVND (reference sequence). CDR3 residues: CASSTIGTAYNSPLHF. CDR3 DNA: TGTGCCAGTAGCACCATCGGGACAGCCTATAATTCACCCCTCCACTTT.

V gene TRBV28 combines with J gene TRBJ1-1; 11 bases map to TRBD1. This CDR3 has 13 amino acids. V lost 8 bases and J lost 7; bases outside the gene matches: 6. The germline gives CDR1 MDHEN, CDR2 SYDVKM. The CDR3: CASLWTGGFEAFF. The CDR3, as DNA: TGTGCCAGCCTCTGGACAGGGGGCTTTGAAGCTTTCTTT.